This T cell receptor (beta chain) was sequenced for a study of shared clonotypes between healthy human individuals (TCRdb year 2020). Broadly, across the study: The cohort comprised a couple of women and three men aged 18 to 49 years. For each donor, CD4 naive and CD4 memory were each given three plates, CD8 naive was given two plates, and CD8 memory was given one plate. To estimate repertoire size and how much clonotype sharing occurs between individuals, the study deeply sequenced the blood TCR repertoires of 5 or 6 healthy adults. Different laboratories and diverse techniques were used to prepare libraries and sequence TCR repertoires, to increase sequencing depth and limit assay-specific biases. Leukapheresis yielded between about 0.9 and 9 billion PBMCs per donor.

For this clone: Its antigen is unknown. Base quality data are lacking; no much larger clone is found one base away.

The CDR3 runs 16 amino acids, cysteine and phenylalanine included. The kept DNA is CDR3 alone, 48 bases in frame from the first base. CDR1 and CDR2 are drawn from the germline V gene (reference sequence): SGHNT, YYREEE. The junction shows trimming of 4 bases on V and 0 bases on J, and the gene matches do not reach 3 bases of it. Healthy HIV-negative adults with no recently reported acute infections or vaccinations were included as donors. Every donor was a Caucasian adult residing in Nashville, Tennessee, USA. CD4+ T cells were enriched through magnetic negative selection, after which naive cells were positively selected on CD45RA and the remaining negative fraction served as the memory subset. Blood was collected by leukapheresis, and PBMCs were isolated by Ficoll-Histopaque density gradient centrifugation and then cryopreserved in liquid nitrogen vapor phase. Purity and quantity of every magnetically sorted T cell population were checked by analytical flow cytometry. Genomic DNA was isolated from every sorted fraction and measured by UV absorbance on a Nanodrop 2000c.

Using the deep immunoSEQ assay, TCR CDR3 regions were amplified from genomic DNA by multiplex PCR. Extracted genomic DNA from each cell subset was spread evenly across all wells of several immunoSEQ 96-well plates, with each plate serving as a replicate. Each replicate PCR for sorted subsets received around 200 ng genomic DNA, equal to tens of thousands of T cell genomes. Purified libraries were quantified with a Qubit 3.0 fluorometer, sized on a Bioanalyzer 2100, and re-quantified with the KAPA Library Quantification kit. A separate single-read 150-cycle Illumina NextSeq 550 flow cell was used to sequence each immunoSEQ 96-well plate. In the original analysis: The immunoSEQ output contained only junctional sequences without quality scores, so filtering could not match that applied to full-length reads. To assign V/J genes and CDR3, sequences were annotated using PyIR, a Python wrapper for IgBLAST v1.9, with IMGT germline references. Reads with weak V/J assignments (E-value above 1e-6), missing CDR3, stop codons, out-of-frame junctions, or ambiguous translated residues were removed. V3J clonotypes were defined by identical inferred V gene, J gene, and CDR3 amino acid sequence. To compute the percentage overlap between repertoires, the number of shared unique clonotypes was divided by the size of the smaller repertoire. Three approaches were used to assess repertoire richness: RTK rarefaction, the Chao1 estimator, and Recon v2.1 estimates of unobserved clonotypes. OLGA was used to compute generation probabilities for all TCRbeta clonotypes that the gDNA method yielded from a few donors. TCRdb took over this immuneACCESS table, retaining in-frame rearrangements with V and J assigned. Such tables are incomplete; in checked studies, under half of the missing clones stem from an unresolved V gene, and the remainder is unexplained. The V and J calls and clone size are taken from that table; D and trimming were inferred from the DNA. The sample records around 1.4 million clones, about 98.5% of which are singletons. Around 0.38% of the sample rests with the top ten.

The paper as a whole reports these results and caveats: Pairwise subsampling led to the expectation that sequencing depth would affect the degree of clonotype sharing among donors. Even with the large sequencing depth, rarefaction of the sorted-subset datasets indicated that sequencing was incomplete. Higher generation probabilities were observed for clonotypes shared by all four sorted-subset donors than for non-shared clonotypes. Sampling was restricted to blood, and TCR repertoires in tissue are likely to differ from TCR repertoires in blood. The small number of donors limited the genetic and exposure-history diversity represented. When a handful of donors were compared, the shared fraction of clonotypes was around 5% for naive CD4, around 3.5% for naive CD8, 2% to 2.5% for memory CD4, and roughly 0.4% for memory CD8. Naive subsets generally had larger estimated clonotype richness than memory subsets.

This chain joins TRBV5-4 to TRBJ1-4; 10 nucleotides in the junction match TRBD1. The receptor was isolated from a man aged 25 to 40 in good health. Sequencing used naive CD4+ T cells sorted from blood. Taken with the paper, the label for cell subset or site translates to: CD45RA+ positively selected. The nucleotide sequence reads as follows: TGTGCCAGCAGCGTTGGACAGGGGGCAACTAATGAAAAACTGTTTTTT. This yields the protein CASSVGQGATNEKLFF.